The T cell receptor beta chain described here comes from a study of shared clonotypes between healthy human individuals. General study results and limits: Across several donors, naive CD4 shared roughly 5%, naive CD8 over 3%, memory CD4 2% to 2.5%, memory CD8 under 0.5%.

A remark on this clone: What it recognizes is unknown.

In the original processing: As immunoSEQ supplied junction-only sequences (without quality scores), filtering differed. This table comes from immunoSEQ multiplex PCR, and its TCRdb copy is limited to in-frame clones, with some not included. That table is the source of V, J and clone size, and D and trimming were worked out from the DNA. The data contain around 1.4 million clones, approximately 98.5% of them seen just once; the ten biggest clones take up roughly 0.35%. CDR3 size: 16 residues. The germline V and J ends were trimmed by 2 bases and 0 bases, with 13 bases remaining between them. CDR1 and CDR2 from the germline V gene are SGHDN and FVKESK.

The V gene is TRBV14, the J gene TRBJ1-1, with TRBD1 as a possible D gene (5 bases). The sequence was obtained from a man younger than 40 in good health. Sequencing was performed on naive CD4+ T cells sorted from blood. Subset of the sample: CD45RA+ positively selected. This CDR3 reads CASSQRGGRMNTEAFF. The CDR3 DNA is TGTGCCAGCAGCCAAAGGGGCGGTCGTATGAACACTGAAGCTTTCTTT.